This record concerns one TCR beta chain sequence. In the original analysis: It was from reference gene primer amplification that nucleated cell counts were estimated. The method was immunoSEQ multiplex PCR; TCRdb's version includes in-frame clones alone and lacks a portion of them. The DNA gave D and trimming, while V, J and clone size come from that table. This table has about 220,000 clones, about 78% appearing once. This entry is derived from a study of blood T cell repertoires in COVID-19. Across the study: Both acute and convalescent COVID-19 samples were obtained from the United States, Italy and Spain. From T cells, B-cell-depleted T cells, or PBMCs came the material, which was cDNA or gDNA.

After removal of 6 bases from V and 3 bases from J, the junction contained 4 bases not matched to a gene. Germline CDR1 MNHNY, CDR2 SVGAGI (reference sequence). The CDR3 spans 13 residues. The rearrangement joins TRBV6-6 to TRBJ1-2; 7 positions match TRBD1. Sequences were obtained from peripheral blood. The source is an older woman with acute or convalescent COVID-19. The CDR3 DNA is TGTGCCAGCAGAGAGGGGGCCGACTATGGCTACACCTTC. The encoded protein is CASREGADYGYTF.